The 26 T cell receptor beta chains below were found in one sample sequenced in a study of blood T cell repertoires in COVID-19. TCRdb keeps only in-frame clones here, not all; method: immunoSEQ multiplex PCR. The top ten hold 12% of the sample, which has approximately 180,000 clones, 80% to 90% seen once. The sequenced material came from peripheral blood. The receptors were sampled from a woman in her sixties or seventies with COVID-19, enrolled during active disease.

The rearrangement links TRBV28 to TRBJ2-5, with 7 bases fitting TRBD2. V was pared by 3 bases and J by 5 bases, with 9 bases of the junction left unmatched. The germline CDR1 and CDR2 sequences are MDHEN and SYDVKM. This CDR3 has 15 residues. CDR3 sequence reads: CASSLGGTRWETQYF. The CDR3 coding sequence is TGTGCCAGCAGTTTGGGGGGGACGAGATGGGAGACCCAGTACTTC.

This clone appeared once. The genes are TRBV5-1 and TRBJ2-1; possibly TRBD2 for D (7 bases). The CDR3 totals 14 residues. V gave up 6 bases and J gave up 7 bases, with 17 bases separating them. Germline lookup yields CDR1 SGHRS and CDR2 YFSETQ. The CDR3 loop reads CASTRGAGKNEQFF. The CDR3 nucleotides are TGCGCCAGCACCCGGGGGGCAGGGAAGAATGAGCAGTTCTTC.

This chain connects TRBV24-1 to TRBJ2-1; TRBD2 matches at 7 bases. The V gene's germline CDR1 is KGHDR and CDR2 SFDVKD. J was trimmed by 11 bases and V by 9 bases; bases with no gene match: 6. CDR3 size: 11 residues. The CDR3 DNA follows: TGTGCCACCCAATATAGCGGGCAGCAGTTCTTC. This translates into CATQYSGQQFF.

This chain connects TRBV24-1 to TRBJ1-2, with a possible D match to TRBD1 (6 bases). In germline, CDR1 is KGHDR, CDR2 SFDVKD. V shed 4 bases and J shed 7 bases, with 9 bases lying between them. The CDR3 runs to 12 residues. The DNA of the CDR3 is TGTGCCACCAGTGACTACAGGGTTGGCTACACCTTC. It yields the protein CATSDYRVGYTF.

The table lists this clone with a count of one. The rearrangement joins TRBV5-4 to TRBJ2-5, with D perhaps TRBD2 (6 bases). Germline V gene lookup returns CDR1 SGHNT and CDR2 YYREEE (reference sequence). The germline V and J ends were trimmed by 0 bases and 0 bases, with 12 bases remaining between them. The CDR3 is 16 amino acids. This chain's CDR3 is CASSLGGSGNQETQYF. The CDR3, as DNA: TGTGCCAGCAGCTTGGGGGGTAGCGGCAACCAAGAGACCCAGTACTTC.

The V gene is TRBV7-8, the J gene TRBJ2-1, with D perhaps matching TRBD2 (5 bases). This CDR3 comprises 16 residues. Trimming cost V 0 bases and J 4 bases, with 13 bases left between them. The germline gives CDR1 SGHVS, CDR2 FQNEAQ. The DNA of the CDR3 is TGTGCCAGCAGCTTAGCGGGAGCCTTGGAGTACAATGAGCAGTTCTTC. Protein product: CASSLAGALEYNEQFF.

The chain links TRBV27 to TRBJ1-1, with 8 bases aligning to TRBD1. This CDR3 comprises 15 residues. The trim removed 2 bases at V and 3 bases at J, leaving 5 bases unmatched. Germline loops: CDR1 MNHEY, CDR2 SMNVEV (reference sequence). The CDR3, as DNA: TGTGCCAGCAGTTTAACTCACAGGGGGGACACTGAAGCTTTCTTT. Encoded protein: CASSLTHRGDTEAFF.

V is TRBV5-1 and J is TRBJ1-1, with 8 bases identical to TRBD1. This CDR3 contains 15 residues. Looked up from germline, CDR1 is SGHRS and CDR2 is YFSETQ. V shed 4 bases and J 1 base; nucleotides not matched to a gene: 6. The CDR3 region is CASSAGQEPNTEAFF. The CDR3 nucleotides read TGCGCCAGCAGCGCGGGACAGGAGCCGAACACTGAAGCTTTCTTT.

The J gene is TRBJ1-4, the V gene TRBV28; D is uncertain. The germline V gene has CDR1 MDHEN and CDR2 SYDVKM. The V end was cut by 6 bases, the J end by 4 bases, with 15 bases between. The CDR3 totals 15 residues. The CDR3 sequence: CASSTQTTYNEKLFF. CDR3 sequence (DNA): TGTGCCAGCAGCACCCAGACAACGTATAATGAAAAACTGTTTTTT.

This clone was recorded a few times. The rearrangement links TRBV18 to TRBJ2-7; D possibly corresponds to TRBD2 (7 bases). This CDR3 contains 14 residues. Deletions cut 1 base from V and 2 bases from J, with 9 bases between. Germline V gene lookup returns CDR1 KGHSH and CDR2 LQKENI. The CDR3 here is CASSPRGGPYEQYF. CDR3 bases: TGTGCCAGCTCACCACGGGGGGGCCCCTACGAGCAGTACTTC.

This clone turned up a few times. The J gene is TRBJ1-6, the V gene TRBV6-5; D is unclear. The CDR3 has 14 residues. V lost 0 bases, J lost 14 bases, and 14 bases lay in between. Germline CDR1 and CDR2: MNHEY and SVGAGI. For the CDR3, the DNA is TGTGCCAGCAGTTACTCGAGCGGCTCCCCGACCCTCCACTTT. It specifies CASSYSSGSPTLHF.

The V and J genes are TRBV11-3 and TRBJ2-3, with 9 positions matching TRBD2. Germline trimming cut 0 bases from V and 4 bases from J; bases unmatched to any gene: 2. CDR1 is SGHNT, CDR2 YENEEA, per germline. This CDR3 is 15 amino acids long. As DNA, the CDR3 is TGTGCCAGCAGCTTAGAGGGACTAGCTCCAGATACGCAGTATTTT. It codes for CASSLEGLAPDTQYF.

J is TRBJ2-7 and V is TRBV9, with D possibly being TRBD1 (5 bases). V gave up 3 bases and J gave up 2 bases, with 12 bases separating them. The CDR3 length is 14 residues. Germline-derived CDR1 and CDR2 are SGDLS and YYNGEE. The CDR3 reads CASSGQGNPYEQYF. DNA for the CDR3: TGTGCCAGCAGCGGCCAGGGAAACCCCTACGAGCAGTACTTC.

The chain carries TRBV11-3 and TRBJ2-1; possibly TRBD1 for D (6 bases). In germline, CDR1 is SGHNT, CDR2 YENEEA. The CDR3 is 16 amino acids. Trimming stripped 5 bases from V and 0 bases from J, with 14 bases between. CDR3 DNA: TGTGCCAGCAGCCCCAGAGGACAGATCTCCTACAATGAGCAGTTCTTC. Translation gives CASSPRGQISYNEQFF.

The chain employs TRBV5-1 and TRBJ2-1, with 11 bases lining up with TRBD2. CDR3 length: 17 residues. The V and J ends lost 0 bases and 4 bases, in that order; junction bases with no gene match: 6. Germline V gene sequence: CDR1 SGHRS, CDR2 YFSETQ. As DNA, the CDR3 is TGCGCCAGCAGCTTGGGGGTAACTAGCGGGAGATACAATGAGCAGTTCTTC. Its translation: CASSLGVTSGRYNEQFF.

CDR3 protein: CASSANLDRGYGYTF. CDR3 bases: TGTGCCAGTAGCGCTAACCTCGACAGGGGCTATGGCTACACCTTC. The V call is TRBV19, the J call TRBJ1-2; TRBD1 matches 8 bases. This CDR3 has 15 residues. Trimming cost V 6 bases and J 4 bases; bases outside gene matches: 10. CDR1 and CDR2 (germline): LNHDA, SQIVND (reference sequence).

The CDR3 protein is CASSPISGRSPQNIQYF. The DNA for the CDR3 is TGTGCCAGCTCACCCATAAGCGGGAGAAGCCCCCAAAACATTCAGTACTTC. The chain recombines TRBV18 with TRBJ2-4; TRBD2 matches 8 bases. Per germline, CDR1 KGHSH and CDR2 LQKENI. The CDR3 extends over 17 amino acids. Unmatched junction bases numbered 12, after V lost 3 bases and J lost 5 bases.

V usage is TRBV29-1 and J usage is TRBJ1-2, with D possibly TRBD1 on 5 matching bases. The V gene lost 2 bases and the J gene lost 3 bases, with 19 bases spanning the gap. The CDR3 has 16 residues. Germline CDR1 and CDR2: SQVTM and ANQGSEA. The CDR3 region is CSVEILLGGTYYGYTF. Written as DNA, the CDR3 is TGCAGCGTTGAAATTTTATTGGGGGGTACTTACTATGGCTACACCTTC.

J is TRBJ1-6 and V is TRBV6-5, with 9 bases lining up with TRBD1. Trimming at V came to 5 bases and at J to 7 bases, leaving 3 bases not matched to a gene. Germline lookup yields CDR1 MNHEY and CDR2 SVGAGI. This CDR3 spans 14 amino acids. The CDR3 region has the DNA TGTGCCAGCAGTCGGACAGGGGTAAATTCACCCCTCCACTTT. It encodes CASSRTGVNSPLHF.

The V call is TRBV7-3, the J call TRBJ1-1; unclear D gene. Germline CDR1 and CDR2: SGHTA and FQGTGA. The V end lost 5 bases, the J end lost 10 bases, and 20 bases lay between the germline ends. The CDR3 sequence is 14 residues long. The CDR3 loop is CASSPRKGEGGAFF. In DNA, the CDR3 is TGTGCCAGCAGCCCCAGGAAAGGAGAAGGAGGAGCTTTCTTT.

This clone was found once. The chain is built from TRBV19 and TRBJ2-7, with D perhaps TRBD2 (6 bases). Germline V CDR1 and CDR2: LNHDA, SQIVND (reference sequence). This CDR3 is built from 15 residues. Between the trimmed V and J ends, which lost 5 bases and 3 bases, there was a span of 17 bases. The CDR3 protein is CASSYRGSGSYEQYF. Written as DNA, the CDR3 is TGTGCCAGTAGTTATAGGGGTAGCGGAAGCTACGAGCAGTACTTC.

The chain is built from TRBV2 and TRBJ1-4; TRBD1 agrees at 8 bases. This CDR3 contains 15 residues. CDR1 is SNHLY and CDR2 is FYNNEI in the germline V gene. The J segment lost 7 bases and the V segment lost 3 bases, leaving 7 bases of the junction unmatched. The CDR3 DNA reads as TGTGCCAGCAGTGAGCAGGGGGCAGGAGGTGAAAAACTGTTTTTT. It encodes CASSEQGAGGEKLFF.

A few counts support this clone. This chain connects TRBV30 to TRBJ2-5; tentative D call: TRBD1 (5 bases). The CDR3 contains 14 residues. Germline V gives CDR1 GTSNPN, CDR2 SVGIG (reference sequence). The ends were cut back, 4 bases at V and 5 bases at J, with 17 bases in the middle. The CDR3 region has the DNA TGTGCCTGGATCCATCCCCAGGGTGGGGAGACCCAGTACTTC. Protein sequence: CAWIHPQGGETQYF.

This sequence joins TRBV19 and TRBJ1-2; 10 bases are shared with TRBD1. The CDR3 spans 13 residues. Germline CDR1 LNHDA, CDR2 SQIVND (reference sequence). J gave up 4 bases and V 8 bases, and 4 bases lay outside the gene matches. The CDR3 DNA follows: TGTGCCAGTGGGACAGGGGCTGGCTATGGCTACACCTTC. Translated: CASGTGAGYGYTF.

V gene TRBV27 combines with J gene TRBJ2-2; D is possibly TRBD1 (5 bases). Germline CDR1 is MNHEY and CDR2 is SMNVEV (reference sequence). The CDR3 extends over 14 amino acids. Trimming shortened V by 3 bases and J by 6 bases, and 11 bases separated the two germline ends. The CDR3 DNA follows: TGTGCCAGCAGTTTGGGCTTGGGGCCCGGGGAGCTGTTTTTT. Translating it yields CASSLGLGPGELFF.

V usage is TRBV18 and J usage is TRBJ1-4, with D possibly being TRBD1 (5 bases). This CDR3 contains 13 residues. The germline V gene encodes CDR1 KGHSH and CDR2 LQKENI. Deletions cut 5 bases from V and 4 bases from J, with 8 bases between. CDR3 nucleotide sequence: TGTGCCAGCTCAACAGGCGTTAATGAAAAACTGTTTTTT. Its protein is CASSTGVNEKLFF.